This T cell receptor beta chain is drawn from a study of early T cells in non-severe SARS-CoV-2 infection. V shed 2 bases, J shed 7 bases, and the junction held 20 bases outside the gene matches. CDR3 length: 18 amino acids. Germline CDR1 reads SGHRS; CDR2 reads YFSETQ. In the library, individual cDNA molecules carried attached unique molecular identifiers. From the 5' RACE reads, TCRdb called clonotypes with MiXCR, one entry per CDR3 protein. The repertoire holds some 60,000 distinct CDR3 sequences, with approximately 12% as singletons. This sequence originates from an adult who was a healthcare worker with PCR-confirmed SARS-CoV-2 infection or an uninfected control (not recorded which). This chain uses TRBV5-1 with TRBJ1-1, with 7 nucleotides matching TRBD1. Sample: whole blood, taken at baseline. The CDR3 coding sequence is TGCGCCAGCAGCTTTTTTCTCCTCGGATCAGGGGGAGAGGATGAAGCTTTCTTT. It translates to CASSFFLLGSGGEDEAFF.